This T cell receptor beta chain was captured by sequencing in a study of early T cells in non-severe SARS-CoV-2 infection. This clonotype was observed many times. Its specificity is not known. TCRdb re-called the 5' RACE reads with MiXCR, one entry per CDR3 protein. The profile shows 25,000 to 40,000 distinct CDR3 sequences, roughly 5.2% of them singletons. Trimming took off 2 bases at V and 7 bases at J, with 23 bases between the two ends. CDR3 length: 17 amino acids. Germline loops: CDR1 MNHNY, CDR2 SVGAGI (reference sequence). The study's findings and limits: VDJdb-based matching was biased toward anti-spike CD8 responses and missed private and CD4 specificities.

The sequence was collected from an adult who was a healthcare worker with PCR-confirmed SARS-CoV-2 infection or an uninfected control (not recorded which). V usage is TRBV6-6 and J usage is TRBJ2-5; D is unresolved. Source material: whole blood. The CDR3 nucleotides are TGTGCCAGCAGTTACAACACCTGGGGTTCCGCCAAGAGGACCCAGTACTTC. Its protein is CASSYNTWGSAKRTQYF.